This TCR beta chain was retrieved from a study of blood T cell repertoires in COVID-19. Across the whole study: Sites in the United States, Italy and Spain provided acute and convalescent COVID-19 samples.

Sequenced by immunoSEQ multiplex PCR; TCRdb stores in-frame clones only, minus some. The repertoire holds about 190,000 clones, with about 81% as singletons. The CDR3 is made up of 16 amino acids. Per germline, CDR1 SNHLY and CDR2 FYNNEI. V was shortened by 4 bases and J by 0 bases, with 16 bases between the two germline ends. The sample comprised peripheral blood. The rearrangement joins TRBV2 to TRBJ2-7; TRBD2 might be the D (5 bases). The TCR was taken from a woman aged 60-70 years with COVID-19, enrolled during active disease. CDR3 in DNA: TGTGCCAGCAGTGGGACTCCGAGTAGGAGCTCCTACGAGCAGTACTTC. Translation gives CASSGTPSRSSYEQYF.